A selection of T cell receptor beta chains follows, all from one sample in a study of CD8 T cells in Susac syndrome. TCRdb called the immunoSEQ multiplex PCR reads again in MiXCR, with one record for every CDR3 protein. Of hundreds of thousands of distinct CDR3 sequences detected, roughly 90% appear once; the ten largest clones hold roughly 0.17%. The specimen was CD8+ T cells from PBMCs. The receptors were gathered from a human donor with multiple sclerosis. Both conserved end residues are part of each CDR3. A D gene is named only where the DNA matches it firmly.

. | TRBJ1-2 | TRBV5-6 | TGTGCCAGCAGCTTAGGTGTCGGGGGCTACACCTTC | CASSLGVGGYTF
. | TRBJ2-7 | TRBV4-3 | TGCGCCAGCAGCCAAGATCAGGCCCGGACAGCAAGCTCCTACGAGCAGTACTTC | CASSQDQARTASSYEQYF
TRBD2 | TRBJ2-7 | TRBV25-1 | TGTGCCAGCAGTGCTAGCGGGATGGATGAGCAGTACTTC | CASSASGMDEQYF
TRBD1 | TRBJ1-5 | TRBV2 | TGTGCCAGCACCAAGGGACAGGGCCATCAGCCCCAGCATTTT | CASTKGQGHQPQHF
. | TRBJ2-1 | TRBV30 | TGTGCCGGTCCGGGACCGATCTACAATGAGCAGTTCTTC | CAGPGPIYNEQFF
TRBD2 | TRBJ2-1 | TRBV19 | TGTGCCAGTAGTCCGTGGACTAGCGGGGGATACAATGAGCAGTTCTTC | CASSPWTSGGYNEQFF
TRBD2 | TRBJ2-1 | TRBV5-1 | TGCGCCAGCAGCTTGGATTCATTGGCTAGCGGGTTTAATGAGCAGTTCTTC | CASSLDSLASGFNEQFF
. | TRBJ1-1 | TRBV6-2/TRBV6-3 | TGTGCCAGCAGTTACCCGACAGGATTCTTGAACACTGAAGCTTTCTTT | CASSYPTGFLNTEAFF
. | TRBJ1-1 | TRBV9 | TGTGCCAGCAGCGTAGGTTACAGTTACACTGAAGCTTTCTTT | CASSVGYSYTEAFF
. | TRBJ2-7 | TRBV6-5 | TGTGCCACCTTTGGAGTCACCGAGCAGTACTTC | CATFGVTEQYF
. | TRBJ2-7 | TRBV30 | TGTGCCTGGAGGGATACAGGTTCCTACGAGCAGTACTTC | CAWRDTGSYEQYF
TRBD2 | TRBJ2-3 | TRBV7-9 | TGTGCCAGCAGCTTACTGGCTAGCGGGAAAGTAGATACGCAGTATTTT | CASSLLASGKVDTQYF
. | TRBJ2-3 | TRBV29-1 | TGCAGCGTTGAAGGTGTGACGCGGGACACAGATACGCAGTATTTT | CSVEGVTRDTDTQYF